The sample holds a few counts of the clone carrying this T cell receptor beta chain. Its antigen is as yet unknown. Germline CDR1 reads WNHNN; CDR2 reads SYGVQD (reference sequence). Trimming stripped 3 bases from V and 1 base from J, with 9 bases between. The CDR3 has 14 residues. These data belong to a study of molecular identifiers for immune sequencing clone quantification. Study details: Four of five RNA aliquots from approximately 20,000 or 98,000 naive CD8 T cells were sequenced. Study results and caveats: Clones above 20 RNA copies held over 97% of effector molecules, under 1% in naive cells. For highly expanded clones, sizes could be underestimated when identical TCR molecules share a barcode.

Input for naive CD8 libraries was roughly 19,000 to 1,000,000 sorted cells; the RNA fraction used was 10%, 30% or 50%. TCRdb used MiXCR to reprocess the PCR reads, holding one entry per CDR3 protein. The sample lists hundreds of thousands of distinct CDR3 sequences, 25% occurring once. Sample: naive CD8+ T cells from blood, with Jurkat cell RNA spiked in. The subset denotes: FACS-sorted CD8+CD4-CCR7+CD45RA+ naive T cells. The chain employs TRBV10-1 and TRBJ2-5; D not certain. The origin of this receptor is a human donor in good health. Some libraries in this study had Jurkat cell RNA spiked in. CDR3 region: CASSEGGSQETQYF. CDR3 sequence (DNA): TGCGCCAGCAGTGAAGGTGGATCCCAAGAGACCCAGTACTTC.